This T cell receptor beta chain appears in the sequencing data of a study of identical twins. Notes on the study in general: Analyses of zero insertions could, in part, be confounded by invariant MAIT and iNKT cells. The models gave estimates that fell short of the out-of-frame TCR alpha sharing seen in monozygotic twins.

This clonotype was detected a few times. Its antigen is unidentified. TCRdb reprocessed the 5' RACE reads with MiXCR, giving one entry per CDR3 protein. The sample carries under 1 million distinct CDR3 sequences, around 12% recorded once. These data were also reused for a study on yellow fever vaccine responses in identical twins.

This receptor was obtained from a woman between 18 and 29 years old in good health. The sequenced sample consisted of PBMCs.

CDR3 nucleotide sequence: TGTGCCAGCACCCCAAGAGGAGCGGGAGGCATAGATACGCAGTATTTT. This codes for CASTPRGAGGIDTQYF. The chain couples TRBV12-3 or TRBV12-4 to TRBJ2-3; TRBD2 matches 9 bases. With V trimmed by 7 bases and J by 5 bases, 13 bases remained unmatched. The CDR3 loop spans 16 amino acids.